This T cell receptor (beta chain) is from a study of blood T cell repertoires in COVID-19. The CDR3 extends over 15 amino acids. From germline, CDR1 is SNHLY and CDR2 FYNNEI. J was trimmed by 6 bases and V by 4 bases; bases with no gene match: 9. The sample holds a few counts of this clone. Clones were read by immunoSEQ multiplex PCR, and TCRdb kept only the in-frame ones, dropping some. The data hold tens of thousands of clones, with almost 85% observed a single time. This clonotype originated in a human donor in a cohort sampled during active COVID-19. Material: peripheral blood. The gene calls are TRBV2 and TRBJ1-5; 7 bases agree with TRBD1. The CDR3, as DNA: TGTGCCAGCAGTGTGGGGCAGGGGGTCCGTCAGCCCCAGCATTTT. It specifies CASSVGQGVRQPQHF. Supplemented by reference TRBV2 and TRBJ1-5, the full variable domain reads EPEVTQTPSHQVTQMGQEVILRCVPISNHLYFYWYRQILGQKVEFLVSFYNNEISEKSEIFDDQFSVERPDGSNFTLKIRSTKLEDSAMYFCASSVGQGVRQPQHFGDGTRLSIL.